Presented here are 19 T cell receptor beta chains from one specimen sequenced in a study of cytomegalovirus exposure and HLA in healthy donors. The protocol was immunoSEQ multiplex PCR, while the TCRdb copy is restricted to in-frame clones and leaves out a portion. The table records tens of thousands of clones, approximately 96% of them present only once. The sample consisted of PBMCs. These receptors came from a woman between 18 and 29 years old in good health and CMV-seronegative.

This chain links TRBV6-6 with TRBJ1-2, with D possibly being TRBD1 (5 bases). In germline, CDR1 is MNHNY, CDR2 SVGAGI (reference sequence). The V and J ends lost 5 bases and 7 bases respectively, with 14 bases between them. CDR3 length: 13 residues. The CDR3 DNA is TGTGCCAGCAGTGGGCAGGGAAGAGGTGGCTACACCTTC. This encodes CASSGQGRGGYTF.

The gene calls are TRBV30 and TRBJ1-4; a weak D match, TRBD1 (6 bases). The CDR3 has 14 residues. Trimming took off 0 bases at V and 8 bases at J, with 13 bases between the two ends. The germline CDR1 and CDR2 sequences are GTSNPN and SVGIG (reference sequence). CDR3 bases: TGTGCCTGGAGTGTACCAGGGGTTCAAGAAAAACTGTTTTTT. This sequence encodes CAWSVPGVQEKLFF.

V and J are TRBV6-1 and TRBJ2-7; TRBD2 might be the D (6 bases). V was pared by 0 bases and J by 3 bases, with 15 bases between. CDR1 is MNHNS, CDR2 SASEGT, per germline. CDR3 length: 16 amino acids. CDR3: CASSEADPAGSYEQYF. The CDR3 nucleotides read TGTGCCAGCAGTGAAGCGGATCCCGCCGGGAGCTACGAGCAGTACTTC.

This chain joins TRBV2 and TRBJ2-2; 8 bases fit TRBD1. The germline V gene encodes CDR1 SNHLY and CDR2 FYNNEI. J gave up 4 bases and V 2 bases, and 9 bases lay outside the gene matches. CDR3 size: 17 residues. The CDR3 DNA sequence: TGTGCCAGCAGTGAACCCTCGGACAGGGTGCGCACCGGGGAGCTGTTTTTT. Translated: CASSEPSDRVRTGELFF.

This chain joins TRBV7-9 and TRBJ1-1; D is possibly TRBD1 (5 bases). There are 14 residues in the CDR3. The V gene's germline CDR1 is SEHNR and CDR2 FQNEAQ (reference sequence). V shed 4 bases and J shed 6 bases, with 15 bases lying between them. CDR3 nucleotides: TGTGCCAGCAGCTCCCGGGATCGGGGGTCTGAAGCTTTCTTT. Translating it yields CASSSRDRGSEAFF.

The chain recombines TRBV5-1 with TRBJ2-5; 9 bases map to TRBD1. The CDR3 covers 19 residues. Germline CDR1 SGHRS, CDR2 YFSETQ. The V segment lost 0 bases and the J segment 5 bases; nucleotides outside the gene matches: 17. The CDR3 is CASSLGAFTGTGTIETQYF. CDR3 sequence (DNA): TGCGCCAGCAGCTTGGGCGCATTTACCGGGACAGGGACTATCGAGACCCAGTACTTC.

This chain uses TRBV28 with TRBJ2-2; D is possibly TRBD1 (8 bases). The CDR3 runs to 15 residues. V dropped 10 bases and J dropped 5 bases, with 20 bases sitting between them. CDR1 is MDHEN, CDR2 SYDVKM, per germline. CDR3 loop: CAIHPGGQATGELFF. The CDR3 DNA reads TGTGCCATCCACCCGGGGGGACAGGCGACCGGGGAGCTGTTTTTT.

The chain has TRBV2 and TRBJ2-7, with a weak D call TRBD1 (5 bases). The CDR3 is made up of 19 amino acids. The germline V and J ends were trimmed by 5 bases and 0 bases, with 26 bases remaining between them. Per the germline V gene, CDR1 is SNHLY and CDR2 is FYNNEI. CDR3 coding DNA: TGTGCCAGCAGTCTGGGGCTAGGCAGGGCCATGCTGAGCTCCTACGAGCAGTACTTC. Its protein is CASSLGLGRAMLSSYEQYF.

The rearrangement uses TRBV6-6 and TRBJ1-1, with D possibly being TRBD1 (5 bases). This CDR3 spans 16 amino acids. V was clipped by 0 bases and J by 0 bases, with 11 bases between them. Germline V lookup: CDR1 MNHNY, CDR2 SVGAGI (reference sequence). The CDR3 coding sequence is TGTGCCAGCAGTTACTCCCCGGACACAATGAACACTGAAGCTTTCTTT. Its protein product is CASSYSPDTMNTEAFF.

This clone was counted between two and nine times. CDR3 in amino acids: CASSFLEREEQYF. CDR3 nucleotides: TGTGCCAGCAGCTTTCTCGAACGGGAAGAGCAGTACTTC. This chain connects TRBV7-2 to TRBJ2-7; the D gene is possibly TRBD2 (5 bases). Trimming shortened V by 3 bases and J by 7 bases, and 13 bases separated the two germline ends. The CDR3 runs to 13 residues. Germline assignment: CDR1 SGHTA and CDR2 FQGNSA.

V and J are TRBV4-1 and TRBJ1-1, with D possibly TRBD1 on 6 matching bases. Trimming took 2 bases from V and 2 from J, leaving 12 bases between them. CDR1 is MGHRA and CDR2 is YSYEKL in the germline V gene. The CDR3 is made up of 15 amino acids. The CDR3 protein is CASSQPQDRNTEAFF. The CDR3 DNA sequence: TGCGCCAGCAGCCAACCCCAGGACAGAAACACTGAAGCTTTCTTT.

V gene TRBV6-5 combines with J gene TRBJ2-5; no clear D gene. Per the germline V gene, CDR1 is MNHEY and CDR2 is SVGAGI. V lost 5 bases, J lost 5 bases, and 9 bases lay in between. The CDR3 extends over 12 amino acids. The CDR3 protein is CASSQARETQYF. The CDR3 DNA reads as TGTGCCAGCAGTCAGGCAAGGGAGACCCAGTACTTC.

The V gene is TRBV11-2, the J gene TRBJ2-7; D unclear. This CDR3 is 12 amino acids long. The V and J ends lost 5 bases and 6 bases respectively, with 11 bases between them. Germline CDR1 is SGHAT and CDR2 is FQNNGV. The DNA of the CDR3 is TGTGCCAGCAGCCCAACGGTTCTCGAGCAGTACTTC. Translation gives CASSPTVLEQYF.

The chain is built from TRBV4-2 and TRBJ2-5; TRBD2 matches 7 bases. This CDR3 is 18 amino acids long. V dropped 0 bases and J dropped 6; count of bases not matched to a gene: 16. Germline assignment: CDR1 LGHNA and CDR2 YNFKEQ. Written as DNA, the CDR3 is TGTGCCAGCAGCCAAGACCAGATTCTAATCAGCGGGATTAAGACCCAGTACTTC. This encodes CASSQDQILISGIKTQYF.

V is TRBV9 and J is TRBJ1-2; D not certain. The ends were cut back, 3 bases at V and 8 bases at J, with 17 bases in the middle. The CDR3 length is 14 residues. Germline CDR1 SGDLS, CDR2 YYNGEE. The CDR3 region is CASSAVPPAGGYTF. In nucleotides, the CDR3 is TGTGCCAGCAGCGCCGTCCCACCCGCGGGGGGCTACACCTTC.

The V and J genes are TRBV9 and TRBJ2-7; 7 positions agree with TRBD1. The germline gives CDR1 SGDLS, CDR2 YYNGEE. V shed 3 bases and J 1 base; nucleotides not matched to a gene: 1. The CDR3 contains 13 residues. The CDR3 is CASSGQGSYEQYF. As DNA, the CDR3 is TGTGCCAGCAGCGGACAGGGATCCTACGAGCAGTACTTC.

V gene TRBV7-9 combines with J gene TRBJ1-1; D uncertain. Germline V gene lookup returns CDR1 SEHNR and CDR2 FQNEAQ (reference sequence). V was clipped by 4 bases and J by 1 base, with 7 bases between them. The CDR3 is 13 amino acids. CDR3: CASSSTENTEAFF. CDR3 bases: TGTGCCAGCAGCTCCACAGAGAACACTGAAGCTTTCTTT.

This clone was seen just once. V and J are TRBV5-1 and TRBJ2-1; 8 bases align to TRBD1. The germline gives CDR1 SGHRS, CDR2 YFSETQ. The CDR3 spans 13 residues. After removal of 0 bases from V and 7 bases from J, the junction contained 0 bases not matched to a gene. CDR3 region: CASSLGQGNEQFF. The DNA for the CDR3 is TGCGCCAGCAGCTTGGGACAGGGGAATGAGCAGTTCTTC.

This sequence joins TRBV4-1 and TRBJ2-1; TRBD1 might be the D (6 bases). Germline V gene lookup returns CDR1 MGHRA and CDR2 YSYEKL. The CDR3 is 15 amino acids. V was trimmed by 8 bases and J by 0 bases, leaving 14 bases between them. The CDR3 region has the DNA TGCGCCAGCCGTACAGGGTCGAGCTCCTACAATGAGCAGTTCTTC. It specifies CASRTGSSSYNEQFF.